One sample yielded the 27 T cell receptor beta chains listed below, sequenced in a study of post-analysis software for immune sequencing data. These receptors have no known antigen. General study findings and limits: Higher frequency in patients than in controls was seen for roughly 5 TRBV segments, with TRBV5-6, TRBV5-1 and TRBV20-1 among them.

Presence of unique molecular identifiers characterized the TCR beta cDNA libraries. Via MiXCR, TCRdb re-called the PCR reads, giving one row per CDR3 protein. The table has roughly 870,000 distinct CDR3 sequences, roughly half seen once. Source material: blood. These TCRs come from a girl between 5 and 17 years old with multiple sclerosis.

CDR3: CAIGGEYEQYF. In nucleotides, the CDR3 is TGTGCCATCGGCGGGGAGTACGAGCAGTACTTC. The rearrangement links TRBV10-3 to TRBJ2-7; weak D call: TRBD2 (6 bases). V was clipped by 8 bases and J by 4 bases, with 9 bases between them. CDR3 length equals 11 residues. Germline assignment: CDR1 ENHRY and CDR2 SYGVKD.

The chain is built from TRBV2 and TRBJ1-1; unclear D gene. CDR1 is SNHLY, CDR2 FYNNEI, per germline. The V end was cut by 4 bases, the J end by 3 bases, with 3 bases between. The CDR3 covers 11 residues. The CDR3 region is CASSADTEAFF. The CDR3 DNA reads as TGTGCCAGCAGTGCAGACACTGAAGCTTTCTTT.

V and J are TRBV27 and TRBJ1-2; 7 bases fit TRBD1. Unmatched junction bases numbered 5, after V lost 5 bases and J lost 5 bases. CDR1 is MNHEY and CDR2 is SMNVEV in the germline V gene (reference sequence). This CDR3 is built from 13 residues. CDR3 region: CASSVTGLYGYTF. Here the CDR3 DNA reads TGTGCCAGCAGTGTGACAGGGCTATATGGCTACACCTTC.

The chain is built from TRBV9 and TRBJ2-7; TRBD2 matches 7 bases. The CDR3 extends over 15 amino acids. V lost 4 bases to trimming and J lost 4 bases; unmatched junction nucleotides: 11. Germline V gene lookup returns CDR1 SGDLS and CDR2 YYNGEE. The CDR3 DNA follows: TGTGCCAGCAGCCCAAGCGGGACGAAGACTTACGAGCAGTACTTC. It encodes CASSPSGTKTYEQYF.

The chain uses TRBV20-1 and TRBJ2-7; a possible D gene is TRBD2 (5 bases). The CDR3 has 13 amino acids. Germline V CDR1 and CDR2: DFQATT, SNEGSKA (reference sequence). V was cut by 5 bases and J by 2 bases, with 13 bases left in between. The CDR3 spells CSAGAGGTYEQYF. The CDR3 region has the DNA TGCAGTGCTGGTGCGGGCGGCACCTACGAGCAGTACTTC.

This clonotype was counted between two and nine times. V gene TRBV7-2 combines with J gene TRBJ2-7; D may be TRBD2 (5 bases). CDR1 is SGHTA and CDR2 is FQGNSA in the germline V gene. There are 16 residues in the CDR3. The V end lost 10 bases, the J end lost 2 bases, and 24 bases lay between the germline ends. In DNA, the CDR3 is TGTGCCACCGCGGTGGGGTCGGGGAACCATCCCTACGAGCAGTACTTC. This translates into CATAVGSGNHPYEQYF.

A few counts support this clonotype. V and J are TRBV20-1 and TRBJ2-3, with TRBD2 identical over 12 bases. Per the germline V gene, CDR1 is DFQATT and CDR2 is SNEGSKA (reference sequence). The CDR3 is made up of 17 amino acids. Germline trimming cut 1 base from V and 4 bases from J; bases unmatched to any gene: 9. The CDR3: CSARVPSGRAGSDTQYF. As DNA, the CDR3 is TGCAGTGCTAGAGTACCTAGCGGGAGGGCCGGGTCAGATACGCAGTATTTT.

This sequence joins TRBV5-1 and TRBJ2-1, with a tentative D call TRBD2 (7 bases). V lost 4 bases, J lost 3 bases, and 17 bases lay in between. The CDR3 spans 16 residues. Germline V gene lookup returns CDR1 SGHRS and CDR2 YFSETQ. The CDR3 reads CASSRAGGPFYNEQFF. The DNA of the CDR3 is TGCGCCAGCAGCCGTGCCGGGGGGCCCTTCTACAATGAGCAGTTCTTC.

The chain links TRBV27 to TRBJ2-1, with 8 bases aligning to TRBD2. Germline V lookup: CDR1 MNHEY, CDR2 SMNVEV (reference sequence). The V gene end was trimmed by 2 bases and the J gene end by 4 bases; junction bases not matched to a gene: 10. The CDR3 is 17 amino acids. CDR3 DNA sequence: TGTGCCAGCAGTTTAAAGGGTAGCGGGGCCTTTTACAATGAGCAGTTCTTC. Residues: CASSLKGSGAFYNEQFF.

The chain couples TRBV29-1 to TRBJ2-5; the D gene is possibly TRBD2 (6 bases). Germline CDR1 SQVTM, CDR2 ANQGSEA. V shed 0 bases and J shed 5 bases, with 7 bases lying between them. The CDR3 consists of 12 residues. In DNA form, the CDR3 reads TGCAGCGTTGAAGATGCGGGGGAGACCCAGTACTTC. It codes for CSVEDAGETQYF.

Only a few counts were recorded for this clonotype. The rearrangement uses TRBV7-9 and TRBJ1-5, with D possibly matching TRBD1 (6 bases). The germline V gene encodes CDR1 SEHNR and CDR2 FQNEAQ (reference sequence). V gave up 8 bases and J gave up 9 bases, with 17 bases separating them. The CDR3 extends over 13 amino acids. CDR3 region: CASGLGADAPQHF. In nucleotides, the CDR3 is TGTGCCAGCGGATTGGGGGCCGACGCGCCCCAGCATTTT.

As for this clonotype: Compared with germline, one end of the junction differs, possibly owing to a read error. The rearrangement links TRBV4-1 to TRBJ2-1; D is perhaps TRBD2 (6 bases). Per the germline V gene, CDR1 is MGHRA and CDR2 is YSYEKL. This CDR3 is built from 15 residues. This CDR3 reads CASNQGRGTYNEQFF. The CDR3 DNA follows: TGCGCCAGCAACCAAGGGCGGGGAACGTACAATGAGCAGTTCTTC.

The chain couples TRBV7-8 to TRBJ1-5, with 7 bases lining up with TRBD1. J was trimmed by 7 bases and V by 3 bases; bases with no gene match: 9. From germline, CDR1 is SGHVS and CDR2 FQNEAQ. The CDR3 is made up of 15 amino acids. The CDR3 bases are TGTGCCAGCAGCTTGGTACCAGGGGGACGGCAGCCCCAGCATTTT. This sequence encodes CASSLVPGGRQPQHF.

This chain joins TRBV29-1 and TRBJ2-7; 7 bases agree with TRBD2. The J segment lost 3 bases and the V segment lost 4 bases, leaving 15 bases of the junction unmatched. CDR1 and CDR2 (germline): SQVTM, ANQGSEA. The CDR3 is 16 amino acids. The CDR3 DNA reads TGCAGCGTTGTCTCAATGTTGACTAGCAGGAGCTACGAGCAGTACTTC. It is translated as CSVVSMLTSRSYEQYF.

This clonotype has a handful of counts. The chain joins TRBV28 to TRBJ2-5; tentative D call: TRBD1 (6 bases). This CDR3 has 13 amino acids. Germline CDR1 is MDHEN and CDR2 is SYDVKM. Trimming stripped 8 bases from V and 5 bases from J, with 15 bases between. The DNA of the CDR3 is TGTGCCAGCGCCCAGGGGCGCGGGGAGACCCAGTACTTC. Protein: CASAQGRGETQYF.

This CDR3 is CAISTTDGYQPQHF. The CDR3, as DNA: TGTGCCATCAGTACGACGGACGGGTATCAGCCCCAGCATTTT. The rearrangement joins TRBV10-3 to TRBJ1-5; the D is unclear. V dropped 5 bases and J dropped 5 bases, with 13 bases sitting between them. The CDR3 is 14 amino acids. CDR1 is ENHRY and CDR2 is SYGVKD in the germline V gene.

The chain combines TRBV28 with TRBJ2-1, with D perhaps given as TRBD1 or TRBD2 (6 bases each). Germline loops: CDR1 MDHEN, CDR2 SYDVKM. The V end lost 4 bases, the J end lost 10 bases, and 20 bases lay between the germline ends. The length of the CDR3 is 15 residues. CDR3 in amino acids: CASSSPRLEGEEQFF. The CDR3 region has the DNA TGTGCCAGCAGTTCCCCGCGACTGGAGGGGGAGGAGCAGTTCTTC.

At least ten counts were recorded for this clonotype. J is TRBJ1-2 and V is TRBV7-2; D is unresolved. The germline V gene encodes CDR1 SGHTA and CDR2 FQGNSA. V lost 0 bases to trimming and J lost 7 bases, with 12 bases between them. CDR3 length: 14 amino acids. CDR3 protein: CASSLAARSFGYTF. In DNA, the CDR3 is TGTGCCAGCAGCTTAGCTGCCAGGTCGTTTGGCTACACCTTC.

This clonotype was seen more than once but under ten times. The rearrangement uses TRBV29-1 and TRBJ1-2; D remains unclear. The CDR3 totals 13 residues. Germline CDR1 SQVTM, CDR2 ANQGSEA. V lost 4 bases and J 4 bases, leaving 13 bases between the germline ends. The CDR3, as DNA: TGCAGCGTTGTAAGGCCCGGCAGCTATGGCTACACCTTC. As protein: CSVVRPGSYGYTF.

The gene calls are TRBV18 and TRBJ2-3; D may correspond to TRBD1 or TRBD2 (6 bases each). Between the trimmed V and J ends, which lost 0 bases and 3 bases, there was a span of 13 bases. The CDR3 is 16 amino acids. Germline CDR1 reads KGHSH; CDR2 reads LQKENI. DNA of the CDR3: TGTGCCAGCTCACCACCTGTAGGGGGGAAGACAGATACGCAGTATTTT. Its translation is CASSPPVGGKTDTQYF. Full variable domain (rest looked up from reference TRBV18 and TRBJ2-3): NAGVMQNPRHLVRRRGQEARLRCSPMKGHSHVYWYRQLPEEGLKFMVYLQKENIIDESGMPKERFSAEFPKEGPSILRIQQVVRGDSAAYFCASSPPVGGKTDTQYFGPGTRLTVL.

This clonotype was seen a few times. The chain links TRBV5-1 to TRBJ2-1, with D perhaps TRBD1 (6 bases). V dropped 7 bases and J dropped 9 bases, with 14 bases sitting between them. The CDR3 is made up of 12 amino acids. CDR1 is SGHRS and CDR2 is YFSETQ in the germline V gene. Here the CDR3 reads CASHGRGSEQFF. The CDR3 region has the DNA TGCGCCAGCCACGGAAGGGGGAGTGAGCAGTTCTTC.

This clonotype was recorded a few times. V gene TRBV7-8 combines with J gene TRBJ2-1; maybe TRBD1 (6 bases). The V end was cut by 2 bases, the J end by 1 base, with 9 bases between. CDR1 is SGHVS and CDR2 is FQNEAQ in the germline V gene. This CDR3 is 15 amino acids long. The CDR3 sequence is CASSLNRVSYNEQFF. The CDR3 DNA sequence: TGTGCCAGCAGCTTAAACAGGGTTTCCTACAATGAGCAGTTCTTC.

This rearrangement joins TRBV12-3 or TRBV12-4 to TRBJ2-4; D might be TRBD1 or TRBD2, each matching 5 bases. The J call may be wrong; the DNA end is better matched by TRBJ2-7. This CDR3 has 13 amino acids. In DNA form, the CDR3 reads TGTGCCAGCAGTTTAGGGTCAGGGAGCGAGCAGTACTTC. Translating gives CASSLGSGSEQYF.

The chain recombines TRBV25-1 with TRBJ2-1; D is possibly TRBD1 or TRBD2 (5 bases each). V lost 3 bases to trimming and J lost 12 bases, with 12 bases between them. This CDR3 has 12 amino acids. CDR1 is MGHDK and CDR2 is SYGVNS in the germline V gene. In DNA, the CDR3 is TGTGCCAGCAGTGATCAAGAGGGGCGGCAGTTCTTC. Protein sequence: CASSDQEGRQFF.

In regard to this clonotype: This CDR3 fails to terminate in the conserved phenylalanine or tryptophan, so it likely reflects a read error. This chain uses TRBV5-4 with TRBJ2-7; D is unclear. The V end was cut by 4 bases, the J end by 3 bases, with 11 bases between. Germline loops: CDR1 SGHNT, CDR2 YYREEE (reference sequence). The CDR3 runs 13 residues. Here the CDR3 reads CASSPDPNYEQYI. The DNA for the CDR3 is TGTGCCAGCAGCCCCGACCCCAACTACGAGCAGTACATC.

The chain uses TRBV25-1 and TRBJ2-7; D perhaps matches TRBD2 (7 bases). The CDR3 consists of 12 residues. Germline-derived CDR1 and CDR2 are MGHDK and SYGVNS. V was shortened by 6 bases and J by 5 bases, with 11 bases between the two germline ends. In DNA, the CDR3 is TGTGCCAGCAGAAAAGGGGGGGACGAGCAGTACTTC. Encoded protein: CASRKGGDEQYF.

On this clonotype itself: An end of the junction differs from the germline gene, which may be a read error. The rearrangement uses TRBV10-3 and TRBJ2-1, with 9 bases fitting TRBD1. Germline V gives CDR1 ENHRY, CDR2 SYGVKD. The CDR3 loop spans 14 amino acids. The CDR3 loop reads CAISGGQGGNEQFF. CDR3 nucleotides: TGCGCCATCAGTGGGGGACAGGGAGGGAATGAGCAGTTCTTC.